The 19 T cell receptor beta chains listed next were all sequenced from one sample in a study of blood T cell repertoires in COVID-19. Clones were read by immunoSEQ multiplex PCR, and TCRdb kept only the in-frame ones, dropping some. The data hold about half a million clones, with 80% to 90% observed a single time. The sample was peripheral blood. All receptors derive from a man aged 18 to 35 with COVID-19, enrolled during active disease.

The rearrangement joins TRBV9 to TRBJ2-1; 9 nucleotides agree with TRBD2. The junction had 7 bases not matched to a gene; V was cut back by 2 bases and J by 7 bases. The CDR3 sequence is 15 residues long. Germline-derived CDR1 and CDR2 are SGDLS and YYNGEE. Written as DNA, the CDR3 is TGTGCCAGCAGCGTCGGCGGGGGGGCGGTGAATGAGCAGTTCTTC. It yields the protein CASSVGGGAVNEQFF.

The rearrangement joins TRBV5-5 to TRBJ1-5; D perhaps matches TRBD1 (5 bases). Trimming removed 0 bases at V and 4 bases at J, with 8 bases between. Germline V gene lookup returns CDR1 SGHKS and CDR2 YYEKEE (reference sequence). This CDR3 region has 14 residues. CDR3 coding DNA: TGTGCCAGCAGCTTGGGGAGACAGAATCAGCCCCAGCATTTT. As protein: CASSLGRQNQPQHF.

The gene calls are TRBV5-4 and TRBJ2-4; a possible D gene is TRBD1 (8 bases). Germline V gene data show CDR1 as SGHNT and CDR2 as YYREEE (reference sequence). The CDR3 length is 15 residues. Trimming removed 0 bases at V and 5 bases at J, with 12 bases between. DNA of the CDR3: TGTGCCAGCAGCTTGGACAGGGGGGGCCAAAACATTCAGTACTTC. The encoded protein is CASSLDRGGQNIQYF. Combining the CDR3 with reference TRBV5-4 and TRBJ2-4 gives the whole variable domain ETGVTQSPTHLIKTRGQQVTLRCSSQSGHNTVSWYQQALGQGPQFIFQYYREEENGRGNFPPRFSGLQFPNYSSELNVNALELDDSALYLCASSLDRGGQNIQYFGAGTRLSVL.

The chain recombines TRBV3-1 (or the pseudogene TRBV3-2) with TRBJ1-3, with 7 bases that match TRBD1. Trimming at V came to 3 bases and at J to 2 bases, leaving 1 base not matched to a gene. Per germline, CDR1 LGHDT and CDR2 YNNKEL (reference sequence). The CDR3 covers 14 residues. The CDR3 DNA sequence: TGTGCCAGCAGCCACCAGGGGGCTGGAAACACCATATATTTT. Translating it yields CASSHQGAGNTIYF.

V gene TRBV6-5 combines with J gene TRBJ2-2, with a weak D call TRBD2 (6 bases). Trimming left V 11 bases short and J 5 bases short, with 21 bases between. Germline V CDR1 and CDR2: MNHEY, SVGAGI. CDR3 length equals 15 residues. The CDR3 is CAATAPGVATGELFF. DNA of the CDR3: TGTGCCGCCACAGCCCCGGGGGTTGCGACCGGGGAGCTGTTTTTT.

V usage is TRBV19 and J usage is TRBJ1-2; D gene uncertain. V lost 5 bases, J lost 8 bases, and 18 bases lay in between. The germline gives CDR1 LNHDA, CDR2 SQIVND (reference sequence). This CDR3 has 14 residues. CDR3 region: CASSFGDRAGGYTF. The CDR3 region has the DNA TGTGCCAGTAGTTTTGGAGACCGGGCGGGCGGCTACACCTTC.

The genes are TRBV30 and TRBJ1-5; weak D call: TRBD1 (5 bases). Germline CDR1 and CDR2: GTSNPN and SVGIG (reference sequence). The CDR3 sequence is 15 residues long. V lost 2 bases and J lost 0, with 11 bases in between. DNA of the CDR3: TGTGCCTGGAGTTCCGGCAGGGCTAGCAATCAGCCCCAGCATTTT. Amino acids: CAWSSGRASNQPQHF. Looking up the rest from reference TRBV30 and TRBJ1-5 gives the full variable domain: SQTIHQWPATLVQPVGSPLSLECTVEGTSNPNLYWYRQAAGRGLQLLFYSVGIGQISSEVPQNLSASRPQDRQFILSSKKLLLSDSGFYLCAWSSGRASNQPQHFGDGTRLSIL.

The V call is TRBV2, the J call TRBJ2-1; 7 bases are a match to TRBD2. V lost 7 bases to trimming and J lost 0 bases; unmatched junction nucleotides: 3. The CDR3 contains 14 residues. Per the germline V gene, CDR1 is SNHLY and CDR2 is FYNNEI. Here the CDR3 reads CASTGGSSYNEQFF. The CDR3 bases are TGTGCCAGCACCGGCGGGAGCTCCTACAATGAGCAGTTCTTC.

This rearrangement joins TRBV12-3 or TRBV12-4 to TRBJ1-3, with D uncertain. The CDR3 runs 12 residues. V was clipped by 7 bases and J by 4 bases, with 8 bases between them. The CDR3 DNA follows: TGTGCCAGCAATCTGGCCGGAAACACCATATATTTT. Protein: CASNLAGNTIYF.

The chain combines TRBV6-4 with TRBJ1-1; the match to TRBD1 covers 8 bases. The CDR3 has 14 residues. The ends lost 6 bases at V and 2 bases at J; junction bases unmatched: 5. CDR1 and CDR2 (germline): MRHNA, SNTAGT. As DNA, the CDR3 is TGTGCCAGCAGGGCCGACAGGGGAAACACTGAAGCTTTCTTT. As protein: CASRADRGNTEAFF.

The V call is TRBV12-3 or TRBV12-4, the J call TRBJ2-7; possible D gene TRBD1, 6 bases. V lost 5 bases, J lost 3 bases, and 8 bases lay in between. CDR3 length: 12 residues. CDR3 sequence: CASSGQHYEQYF. CDR3 DNA sequence: TGTGCCAGCAGTGGACAGCACTACGAGCAGTACTTC.

This clone was observed a single time. The chain combines TRBV11-2 with TRBJ1-1; maybe TRBD1 (5 bases). CDR1 SGHAT and CDR2 FQNNGV come from the germline V gene. This CDR3 has 13 residues. The ends were cut back, 6 bases at V and 4 bases at J, with 12 bases in the middle. CDR3 sequence reads: CASSRGEGTEAFF. The DNA for the CDR3 is TGTGCCAGCAGTCGGGGGGAAGGCACTGAAGCTTTCTTT.

V and J are TRBV7-2 and TRBJ2-7; 10 bases line up with TRBD2. This CDR3 is built from 14 residues. Unmatched junction bases numbered 9, after V lost 6 bases and J lost 7 bases. Per the germline V gene, CDR1 is SGHTA and CDR2 is FQGNSA. The CDR3 sequence is CASSRLTSGREQYF. The CDR3 DNA follows: TGTGCCAGCAGTCGTTTGACTAGCGGGCGGGAGCAGTACTTC.

The chain is built from TRBV3-1 (or the pseudogene TRBV3-2) and TRBJ1-1, with no clear D. Per the germline V gene, CDR1 is LGHDT and CDR2 is YNNKEL (reference sequence). Between the trimmed V and J ends, which lost 4 bases and 7 bases, there was a span of 16 bases. The CDR3 has 14 amino acids. The CDR3 here is CASSLRGQRSEAFF. CDR3 bases: TGTGCCAGCAGCCTTCGTGGTCAGCGCAGTGAAGCTTTCTTT.

The rearrangement joins TRBV30 to TRBJ1-2, with D possibly matching TRBD1 (6 bases). Germline V gives CDR1 GTSNPN, CDR2 SVGIG (reference sequence). The CDR3 totals 13 residues. With 3 bases removed from V and 4 bases from J, the gap between germline ends came to 12 bases. CDR3 residues: CAWRPGQSYGYTF. CDR3 DNA sequence: TGTGCCTGGAGGCCCGGACAGAGCTATGGCTACACCTTC.

On this clone: Other DNA sequences from this sample encode an identical CDR3 as well. The rearrangement joins TRBV3-1 (or the pseudogene TRBV3-2) to TRBJ2-5; D gene ambiguous. The germline V and J ends were trimmed by 4 bases and 4 bases, with 4 bases remaining between them. The germline CDR1 and CDR2 sequences are LGHDT and YNNKEL (reference sequence). This CDR3 contains 11 residues. CDR3 amino acids: CASSLRETQYF. As DNA, the CDR3 is TGTGCCAGCAGCCTCAGAGAGACCCAGTACTTC.

The rearrangement uses TRBV29-1 and TRBJ2-7; D ambiguous. Germline loops: CDR1 SQVTM, CDR2 ANQGSEA. CDR3 length: 12 amino acids. The V gene lost 0 bases and the J gene lost 0 bases, with 3 bases spanning the gap. The CDR3 DNA is TGCAGCGTTGAAGACAACTCCTACGAGCAGTACTTC. Its protein product is CSVEDNSYEQYF.

DNA for the CDR3: TGTGCCAGCAGTGAAAAGGGACAGGGGAGGAACATTCAGTACTTC. Amino acid sequence: CASSEKGQGRNIQYF. The rearrangement uses TRBV28 and TRBJ2-4, with TRBD1 matching over 10 bases. The CDR3 runs 15 residues. In germline, CDR1 is MDHEN, CDR2 SYDVKM. The junction had 8 bases not matched to a gene; V was cut back by 5 bases and J by 7 bases.

V and J are TRBV4-1 and TRBJ2-1; 8 positions match TRBD2. The trim removed 1 base at V and 8 bases at J, leaving 16 bases unmatched. The CDR3 is 18 amino acids. Germline CDR1 reads MGHRA; CDR2 reads YSYEKL. The CDR3: CASSQAPPRGGFSDEQFF. CDR3 nucleotides: TGCGCCAGCAGCCAAGCCCCCCCCCGGGGGGGCTTCTCGGATGAGCAGTTCTTC.